This record concerns one TCR beta chain sequence. This specimen belongs to a study of preoperative IRX-2 immunotherapy in early breast cancer. Treatment here: preoperative locoregional IRX-2 cytokine immunotherapy. Samples came from a phase Ib trial of preoperative locoregional IRX-2 cytokine immunotherapy. Clones were read by immunoSEQ multiplex PCR, and TCRdb kept only the in-frame ones, dropping some. Of roughly 99,000 clones listed, roughly 88% are singletons. The CDR3 consists of 15 residues. The germline V gene has CDR1 SGHRS and CDR2 YFSETQ. V was clipped by 1 base and J by 1 base, with 12 bases between them.

The input for sequencing was tumor tissue, taken after IRX-2 immunotherapy. The chain recombines TRBV5-1 with TRBJ2-7; the D is unclear. This receptor was taken from a human donor with breast cancer. The CDR3 region is CASSLLLVGSYEQYF. The CDR3 DNA follows: TGCGCCAGCAGCTTGTTACTCGTGGGATCCTACGAGCAGTACTTC.